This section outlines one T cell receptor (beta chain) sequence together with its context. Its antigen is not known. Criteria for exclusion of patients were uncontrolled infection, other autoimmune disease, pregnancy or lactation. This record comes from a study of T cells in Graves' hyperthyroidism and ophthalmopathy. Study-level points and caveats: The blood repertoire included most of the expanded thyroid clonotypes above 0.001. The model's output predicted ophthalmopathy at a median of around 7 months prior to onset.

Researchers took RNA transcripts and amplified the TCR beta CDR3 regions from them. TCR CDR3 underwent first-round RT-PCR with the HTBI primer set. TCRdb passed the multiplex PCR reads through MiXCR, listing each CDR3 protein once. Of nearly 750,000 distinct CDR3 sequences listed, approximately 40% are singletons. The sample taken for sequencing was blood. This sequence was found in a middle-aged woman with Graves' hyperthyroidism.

CDR3 residues: CASSRGTSGNTF. As DNA, the CDR3 is TGTGCCAGTAGTAGGGGTACCTCTGGAAACACCTTC. The genes are TRBV19 and TRBJ1-2; no clear D. The ends were cut back, 4 bases at V and 12 bases at J, with 15 bases in the middle. CDR3 length equals 12 residues. CDR1 and CDR2 (germline): LNHDA, SQIVND (reference sequence).